This TCR beta chain was documented in a study of cytomegalovirus exposure and HLA in healthy donors. Study-level results: Most sequenced TCRs were rare (though some public TCRs occurred in many donors).

To note about this clone: Its antigen is not identified.

Assay: immunoSEQ multiplex PCR; the TCRdb copy retains only in-frame clones and omits some. The data contain around 250,000 clones, 90% of them singletons. This TCR was sampled from a woman aged 25 to 45 in good health and CMV-seronegative. The sequenced material came from PBMCs.

The DNA of the CDR3 is TGTGCCTGGAGTGTTACCTTCAGCGGGGAGCTGTTTTTT. Translated, it gives CAWSVTFSGELFF. The chain couples TRBV30 to TRBJ2-2; no firm D call. The CDR3 runs 13 residues. Germline V gene data show CDR1 as GTSNPN and CDR2 as SVGIG (reference sequence). The V end was cut by 0 bases, the J end by 7 bases, with 9 bases between.